Listed below are T cell receptor beta chains from one sample, sequenced in a study of CD8 T cells in ankylosing spondylitis. TCRdb reanalysed the 5' RACE reads using MiXCR and keeps one entry per CDR3 protein. The sample holds around 220,000 distinct CDR3 sequences; approximately 20% are singletons and the top ten take about two fifths. The sample consisted of blood, either unsorted or a sorted T cell fraction (not recorded which). The source is a male donor with ankylosing spondylitis. Each CDR3 is given with its conserved first and last residue. D genes are given only for firm matches. Expanded clones get a size class; other rows say once, few or many, or leave the size out.

j_gene,v_gene,abundance,d_gene,CDR3aa,CDR3nt
TRBJ1-2,TRBV4-1,-,TRBD1,CASSQVGTGEYGYTF,TGCGCCAGCAGCCAAGTCGGGACAGGGGAGTATGGCTACACCTTC
TRBJ1-4,TRBV5-1,-,TRBD1,CASSRRGVGTTNEKLFF,TGCGCCAGCAGCCGCAGGGGGGTTGGAACAACTAATGAAAAACTGTTTTTT
TRBJ2-3,TRBV5-1,-,TRBD1,CASSPRQGFTDTQYF,TGCGCCAGCAGCCCCCGACAGGGGTTCACAGATACGCAGTATTTT
TRBJ2-2,TRBV29-1,-,-,CSVGRGGGELFF,TGCAGCGTTGGCAGGGGCGGCGGGGAGCTGTTTTTT
TRBJ2-7,TRBV5-5,-,TRBD1,CASNLRDRGYEQYF,TGTGCCAGCAACCTCCGGGACAGGGGGTACGAGCAGTACTTC
TRBJ2-5,TRBV4-1,-,TRBD2,CASSQDHERELLETQYF,TGCGCCAGCAGCCAAGATCACGAGCGGGAGTTGCTGGAGACCCAGTACTTC
TRBJ1-6,TRBV5-1,few,-,CASSHGLSSYNSPLHF,TGCGCCAGCAGCCACGGGCTTAGCTCCTATAATTCACCCCTCCACTTT
TRBJ1-4,TRBV12-3/TRBV12-4,-,-,CASSPGGEEKLFF,TGTGCCAGCAGCCCTGGGGGAGAGGAAAAACTGTTTTTT
TRBJ2-1,TRBV29-1,few,-,CSIQTEYNEQFF,TGCAGCATCCAGACCGAATACAATGAGCAGTTCTTC
TRBJ2-6,TRBV6-2/TRBV6-3,few,-,CASSPRTLRDIDSVLTF,TGTGCCAGCAGTCCCAGAACCCTCCGGGACATAGACTCCGTCCTGACTTTC
TRBJ2-3,TRBV9,few,-,CASSPRGDDTQYF,TGTGCCAGCAGCCCCCGGGGAGATGATACGCAGTATTTT
TRBJ1-1,TRBV7-9,-,-,CASQDEGAEAFF,TGTGCCAGCCAAGACGAAGGGGCTGAAGCTTTCTTT
TRBJ2-7,TRBV4-3,few,-,CASSQDYQLWTGEQYF,TGCGCCAGCAGCCAAGATTACCAGTTGTGGACGGGGGAGCAGTACTTC
TRBJ2-5,TRBV11-2,few,-,CASSLGGWGRQDKETQYF,TGTGCCAGCAGCTTAGGGGGGTGGGGGAGACAAGATAAAGAGACCCAGTACTTC
TRBJ2-2,TRBV27,few,-,CASSPPGTPTRGELFF,TGTGCCAGCAGTCCCCCCGGGACCCCGACCCGCGGGGAGCTGTTTTTT
TRBJ2-1,TRBV19,many,TRBD1,CASSPTGWNEQFF,TGTGCCAGTAGCCCGACAGGGTGGAATGAGCAGTTCTTC
TRBJ2-2,TRBV12-3/TRBV12-4,many,-,CASSLAPGAVELFF,TGTGCCAGCAGTTTAGCACCCGGGGCCGTGGAGCTGTTTTTT
TRBJ2-7,TRBV4-1,few,-,CASRSEGEQYF,TGCGCCAGCAGGAGTGAGGGCGAGCAGTACTTC
TRBJ2-7,TRBV7-2,-,-,CASSFSGPPDSTYEQYF,TGTGCCAGCAGCTTTTCGGGGCCCCCGGACAGCACCTACGAGCAGTACTTC
TRBJ2-7,TRBV15,many,-,CATSRDLSYEQYF,TGTGCCACCAGCAGAGACCTTTCCTACGAGCAGTACTTC
TRBJ2-7,TRBV4-2,-,-,CARSQESPYEQYF,TGTGCCAGAAGCCAAGAGTCCCCCTACGAGCAGTACTTC
TRBJ2-2,TRBV4-3,few,-,CASSQFYVENTGELFF,TGCGCCAGCAGCCAATTCTATGTAGAAAACACCGGGGAGCTGTTTTTT
TRBJ2-3,TRBV27,-,TRBD2,CAVEAGGGDTQYF,TGTGCCGTAGAAGCGGGAGGCGGAGATACGCAGTATTTT
TRBJ1-4,TRBV2,many,TRBD1,CASSPTGDNEKLFF,TGTGCCAGCAGCCCGACAGGGGATAATGAAAAACTGTTTTTT
TRBJ2-1,TRBV5-1,few,-,CASSPTGAEQFF,TGCGCCAGCAGCCCGACGGGAGCGGAGCAGTTCTTC
TRBJ2-7,TRBV7-9,-,-,CASSSRGAPEQYF,TGTGCCAGCAGCTCCAGGGGGGCTCCTGAGCAGTACTTC
TRBJ2-1,TRBV13,-,TRBD1,CASSHRQGGRNEQFF,TGTGCCAGCAGCCACCGACAGGGTGGTCGCAATGAGCAGTTCTTC
TRBJ2-2,TRBV6-1,-,-,CASRTRVDTGELFF,TGTGCCAGCAGAACCAGGGTGGACACCGGGGAGCTGTTTTTT
TRBJ1-1,TRBV20-1,-,-,CSARDVKGGTEAFF,TGCAGTGCTAGAGATGTGAAGGGAGGCACTGAAGCTTTCTTT
TRBJ2-3,TRBV27,-,-,CASSSALRGDTQYF,TGTGCCAGCAGTTCGGCCCTTCGTGGGGATACGCAGTATTTT
TRBJ1-3,TRBV9,few,-,CASSTTGYGNTIYF,TGTGCCAGCAGCACAACAGGGTACGGAAACACCATATATTTT
TRBJ2-1,TRBV25-1,few,-,CASRDASSYNEQFF,TGTGCCAGCAGGGACGCCAGCTCCTACAATGAGCAGTTCTTC
TRBJ2-1,TRBV28,few,-,CASSLDGGGTARANEQFF,TGTGCCAGCAGTTTAGATGGTGGCGGGACGGCCCGGGCGAATGAGCAGTTCTTC
TRBJ2-3,TRBV4-3,-,TRBD2,CASSPTQIAGGEADTQYF,TGCGCCAGCAGCCCCACACAAATAGCGGGAGGTGAGGCAGATACGCAGTATTTT
TRBJ1-1,TRBV14,-,-,CASSRVGMNTEAFF,TGTGCCAGCAGCCGAGTGGGGATGAACACTGAAGCTTTCTTT
TRBJ1-1,TRBV28,few,TRBD1,CASRRQGLGTEVFF,TGTGCCAGCAGACGACAGGGCTTGGGCACTGAAGTTTTCTTT
TRBJ1-1,TRBV6-5,few,-,CASSYWDSNTEAFF,TGTGCCAGCAGTTACTGGGATTCGAACACTGAAGCTTTCTTT
TRBJ2-1,TRBV11-2,-,-,CASTQGRGNEQFF,TGTGCCAGCACGCAGGGTCGGGGCAATGAGCAGTTCTTC
TRBJ1-4,TRBV27,-,-,CASSDRDTIEKLFF,TGTGCCAGCAGTGACCGGGACACCATTGAAAAACTGTTTTTT
TRBJ2-1,TRBV11-3,-,-,CASSSLMVSYNEQFF,TGTGCCAGCAGCTCGCTCATGGTTTCCTACAATGAGCAGTTCTTC
TRBJ2-7,TRBV30,-,-,CAWRRDTYEQYF,TGTGCCTGGAGAAGAGACACCTACGAGCAGTACTTC
TRBJ2-3,TRBV7-3,few,-,CASSPMDSTDTQYF,TGTGCCAGCAGCCCCATGGACTCTACAGATACGCAGTATTTT
TRBJ2-7,TRBV11-2,few,TRBD2,CASSLDSREGDEQYF,TGTGCCAGCAGCTTAGATAGTAGGGAGGGCGACGAGCAGTACTTC
TRBJ1-1,TRBV20-1,few,TRBD1,CSARLVRDRGITEAFF,TGCAGTGCTAGATTAGTCCGGGACAGGGGGATCACTGAAGCTTTCTTT
TRBJ2-7,TRBV9,-,-,CASSPPSGTYYEQYF,TGTGCCAGCAGCCCCCCATCCGGGACATACTACGAGCAGTACTTC